Below, 20 T cell receptor beta chains from the same sample are listed, as sequenced in a study of Graves' ophthalmopathy and Graves' hyperthyroidism. RNA transcripts yielded amplified TCR beta CDR3 regions. HTBI primers were employed in first-round RT-PCR, then a second-round multiplex PCR followed. TCRdb re-derived calls from the multiplex PCR reads in MiXCR, one entry per CDR3 protein. The data contain 500,000 to 600,000 distinct CDR3 sequences, less than 45% of them singletons. Source material: peripheral blood or thyroid tissue (not recorded which). The receptors were gathered from an adult man with Graves' hyperthyroidism.

The chain is built from TRBV24-1 and TRBJ2-5; 8 positions match TRBD1. Germline CDR1 reads KGHDR; CDR2 reads SFDVKD. With V trimmed by 6 bases and J by 3 bases, 8 bases remained unmatched. The length of the CDR3 is 15 residues. The chain's CDR3 is CATSSLGTGKETQYF. The CDR3 DNA reads TGTGCCACCAGTTCCCTCGGGACAGGAAAAGAGACCCAGTACTTC.

The J gene is TRBJ1-2, the V gene TRBV9; D is perhaps TRBD1 (5 bases). V was pared by 4 bases and J by 4 bases, with 20 bases between. The germline V gene encodes CDR1 SGDLS and CDR2 YYNGEE. This CDR3 has 16 amino acids. The CDR3 bases are TGTGCCAGCAGCCCCGGCGATCAGGGCAGCGGCTATGGCTACACCTTC. Translating gives CASSPGDQGSGYGYTF.

For this clonotype: A much bigger clone sits one base away, suggesting this may be a read error. The CDR3 does not end in the conserved phenylalanine or tryptophan, so this is likely a read error. The CDR3: CASSLAIMGNTGELFS. The DNA of the CDR3 is TGTGCCAGCAGCTTGGCCATAATGGGGAACACCGGGGAGCTGTTTTCT. V is TRBV7-6 and J is TRBJ2-2; no clear D. From germline, CDR1 is SGHVS and CDR2 FNYEAQ. V lost 3 bases to trimming and J lost 1 base, with 12 bases between them. This CDR3 spans 16 amino acids.

This clonotype came up many times. One end of the junction does not line up with germline, which may come from a read error. The chain combines TRBV7-7 with TRBJ2-2; 12 bases are shared with TRBD2. The CDR3 spans 15 residues. Germline CDR1 reads SSHAT; CDR2 reads FNYEAQ (reference sequence). This chain's CDR3 is CASSLRLAGAGELFF. DNA for the CDR3: TGTGCTAGCAGCCTAAGACTAGCGGGAGCCGGGGAGCTGTTTTTT.

The chain couples TRBV2 to TRBJ2-2; D is undetermined. V was pared by 6 bases and J by 8 bases, with 7 bases between. The germline gives CDR1 SNHLY, CDR2 FYNNEI. The CDR3 is made up of 11 amino acids. The CDR3 region is CASSVQGELFF. CDR3 DNA: TGTGCCAGCAGCGTACAGGGGGAGCTGTTTTTT.

This clonotype was detected a few times. The genes are TRBV2 and TRBJ2-5; 10 nucleotides line up with TRBD2. Germline-derived CDR1 and CDR2 are SNHLY and FYNNEI. J gave up 4 bases and V 5 bases, and 10 bases lay outside the gene matches. The CDR3 sequence is 16 residues long. CDR3 sequence (DNA): TGTGCCAGCAGTTCCCAGCGGGGGGGGGGAGGAGAGACCCAGTACTTC. This codes for CASSSQRGGGGETQYF.

As regards this clonotype: This clone may be a read error of a much larger clone one base away. The CDR3: CARSLTSSGELFF. The CDR3 nucleotides are TGTGCCAGAAGTTTGACTAGCTCCGGGGAGCTGTTTTTT. V and J are TRBV6-1 and TRBJ2-2; TRBD2 matches 7 bases. This CDR3 region has 13 residues. With V trimmed by 9 bases and J by 6 bases, 7 bases remained unmatched. Germline V gene data show CDR1 as MNHNS and CDR2 as SASEGT.

V gene TRBV10-3 combines with J gene TRBJ2-7, with a weak D call TRBD1 (6 bases). Trimming pared 7 bases from V and 2 bases from J, leaving 15 bases between. CDR3 size: 14 residues. The germline V gene encodes CDR1 ENHRY and CDR2 SYGVKD. The CDR3 DNA follows: TGTGCCATCACCCCGGACAGCTCCACCTACGAGCAGTACTTC. Translation gives CAITPDSSTYEQYF.

This clonotype showed up many times. This chain uses TRBV12-3 or TRBV12-4 with TRBJ1-2; no clear D gene. The CDR3 totals 14 residues. Between the trimmed V and J ends, which lost 0 bases and 2 bases, there was a span of 7 bases. Here the CDR3 DNA reads TGTGCCAGCAGTTTAGCGGGCATAAACTATGGCTACACCTTC. This sequence encodes CASSLAGINYGYTF.

In this sample, this clonotype turned up many times. The rearrangement uses TRBV14 and TRBJ1-2; D is ambiguous. The V end was cut by 0 bases, the J end by 6 bases, with 2 bases between. Germline V lookup: CDR1 SGHDN, CDR2 FVKESK. The CDR3 extends over 11 amino acids. The CDR3: CASSQDDGYTF. CDR3 in DNA: TGTGCCAGCAGCCAAGATGATGGCTACACCTTC.

This clonotype was seen a single time. The rearrangement links TRBV10-3 to TRBJ2-2, with TRBD2 identical over 8 bases. This CDR3 has 15 amino acids. Germline lookup yields CDR1 ENHRY and CDR2 SYGVKD. V lost 6 bases, J lost 1 base, and 4 bases stayed unmatched. CDR3: CAIRGLGQNTGELFF. In DNA, the CDR3 is TGTGCCATCAGGGGACTAGGCCAGAACACCGGGGAGCTGTTTTTT.

There are a few counts of this clonotype. The CDR3 DNA sequence: TGTGCCAGCTCACCGAGTACAGCGAACACTGAAGCTTTCTTT. Translated: CASSPSTANTEAFF. The gene calls are TRBV18 and TRBJ1-1, with no clear D. This CDR3 is built from 14 residues. The germline gives CDR1 KGHSH, CDR2 LQKENI. V was trimmed by 3 bases and J by 1 base, leaving 9 bases between them.

J is TRBJ1-1 and V is TRBV5-5; TRBD1 agrees at 10 bases. Germline CDR1 and CDR2: SGHKS and YYEKEE (reference sequence). Trimming cost V 1 base and J 0 bases; bases outside gene matches: 9. The CDR3 length is 18 residues. CDR3 nucleotides: TGTGCCAGCAGCTTGACCCCCGGGACAGGGGTCATGAACACTGAAGCTTTCTTT. Protein: CASSLTPGTGVMNTEAFF.

This rearrangement joins TRBV12-3 or TRBV12-4 to TRBJ1-5; 10 bases fit TRBD1. CDR3 length: 16 residues. V lost 7 bases and J lost 7; bases outside the gene matches: 13. In nucleotides, the CDR3 is TGTGCCAGCAAACCCTCCGGGACAGGGGAAGGCCAGCCCCAGCATTTT. Translating it yields CASKPSGTGEGQPQHF.

This clonotype was observed many times. The J gene is TRBJ2-7, the V gene TRBV15; D may match TRBD1 or TRBD2 (7 bases each). Trimming took 1 base from V and 0 from J, leaving 16 bases between them. This CDR3 region has 17 residues. Per the germline V gene, CDR1 is LNHNV and CDR2 is YYDKDF (reference sequence). The CDR3 sequence: CATSRGEGATSSYEQYF. The DNA of the CDR3 is TGTGCCACCAGCAGAGGGGAGGGGGCGACTAGCTCCTACGAGCAGTACTTC.

The chain has TRBV29-1 and TRBJ2-6; D is undetermined. CDR1 is SQVTM, CDR2 ANQGSEA, per germline. This CDR3 is 13 amino acids long. V lost 3 bases and J lost 4, with 7 bases in between. The CDR3 bases are TGCAGCGTTGACACGCTAGGGGCCAACGTCCTGACTTTC. This encodes CSVDTLGANVLTF.

The genes are TRBV10-3 and TRBJ1-5; 10 bases are a match to TRBD1. Germline loops: CDR1 ENHRY, CDR2 SYGVKD. The V segment lost 6 bases and the J segment 6 bases; nucleotides outside the gene matches: 11. This CDR3 region has 16 residues. CDR3 DNA: TGTGCCATCAGCTACTCCGGGACAGGGGTAAGTCAGCCCCAGCATTTT. This gives the protein CAISYSGTGVSQPQHF.

This sequence joins TRBV20-1 and TRBJ2-1, with 15 bases identical to TRBD2. The CDR3 loop spans 15 amino acids. CDR1 is DFQATT, CDR2 SNEGSKA, per germline (reference sequence). V dropped 5 bases and J dropped 5; count of bases not matched to a gene: 4. The CDR3 nucleotides read TGCAGTGCTCGCGGACTAGCGGGGGGGAACAATGAGCAGTTCTTC. Protein sequence: CSARGLAGGNNEQFF.

This clonotype was seen repeatedly, ten times or more. The rearrangement joins TRBV12-3 or TRBV12-4 to TRBJ1-1; D is ambiguous. The CDR3 sequence is 14 residues long. Trimming removed 5 bases at V and 1 base at J, with 11 bases between. CDR3 sequence (DNA): TGTGCCAGCAGTCCGCCCCGGGCGAACACTGAAGCTTTCTTT. Encoded protein: CASSPPRANTEAFF.

The chain couples TRBV6-5 to TRBJ1-3; no firm D call. The length of the CDR3 is 18 residues. The germline V and J ends were trimmed by 0 bases and 0 bases, with 15 bases remaining between them. CDR1 is MNHEY, CDR2 SVGAGI, per germline. The CDR3 loop reads CASSYSMELGYSGNTIYF. DNA for the CDR3: TGTGCCAGCAGTTACTCGATGGAGTTAGGATACTCTGGAAACACCATATATTTT.